This record concerns one TCR beta chain sequence. Its antigen is currently unknown. The record originates from a study of T cell repertoires in ileal Crohn's disease. On the study more broadly: Thiopurines (around 11) or anti-TNF agents (roughly 18) were given postoperatively to about half.

Trimming removed 0 bases at V and 3 bases at J, with 14 bases between. The length of the CDR3 is 16 residues. CDR1 and CDR2 from the germline V gene are LGHNA and YNFKEQ. Study results and limitations: Sorted CD8 T cells held more high-frequency clones than CD4. Clonality above 26.8% at surgery always came with endoscopic recurrence.

TCRB immunosequencing input was five hundred nanograms of biopsy DNA per sample. Measured with immunoSEQ multiplex PCR; TCRdb has only the in-frame clones, and not every one. The repertoire holds more than 11,000 clones, about 73% seen once, with over 4.5% in the top ten. This chain joins TRBV4-2 and TRBJ1-1, with no clear D. The source of this sequence is an adult with Crohn's disease. What was sequenced was ileal tissue. For the CDR3, the DNA is TGTGCCAGCAGCCAAGAAATCTTTGGCACGGACACTGAAGCTTTCTTT. It translates to CASSQEIFGTDTEAFF.